This T cell receptor (beta chain) was recovered during a study of OX40 agonist ivuxolimab in advanced cancers. The CDR3 covers 15 residues. Germline trimming cut 2 bases from V and 7 bases from J; bases unmatched to any gene: 7. Only in-frame clones appear in the TCRdb table, and some are missing; sequencing was by immunoSEQ multiplex PCR. The profile shows over 75,000 clones, about 92% of them singletons. Sequencing was performed on CD4+ or CD8+ T cells sorted from blood, taken in a trial of the OX40 agonist ivuxolimab. The sequence was collected from an adult with an advanced solid tumor such as melanoma, head and neck, liver or kidney cancer. The rearrangement uses TRBV6-7 and TRBJ2-2; 7 bases are a match to TRBD2. TRBV6-7 is classed as an ORF, of uncertain function. CDR3 sequence reads: CASSYRTSLGGELFF. The CDR3 DNA is TGTGCCAGCAGTTACCGGACTAGTCTGGGCGGGGAGCTGTTTTTT.